The sequence of this TCR beta chain was determined in a study of cytomegalovirus exposure and HLA in healthy donors (dated by TCRdb to about 2017). Notes on the research overall: According to an earlier analysis of 587 of the donors, roughly 180 million T cells yielded 100 million or so unique TCR beta sequences and approximately 300 Gb of sequence data. An earlier analysis of 587 of the donors used high-throughput TCR beta sequencing to judge whether each TCR beta V gene segment behaved as functional or pseudogenic. Of the roughly 400 genotyped donors, roughly 80% fell in the genetic ancestry cluster associated with self-reported Caucasian donors. In a later genetic analysis, genome-wide SNP genotypes for about three fifths of the roughly 670 donors were used, and that subset was treated as a discovery cohort. To predict cytomegalovirus infection status, the study combined high-throughput TCR immunosequencing, statistical association of individual TCRs with disease status, and machine learning. The study profiled the T cell repertoires of more than 500 subjects by immunosequencing and related them to cytomegalovirus serostatus. In the later analysis, no new phenotypic data were used to find candidate immune exposures; instead, reliance was placed on TCR beta sequences and their occurrence across donors. Class I and class II HLA loci were covered by the typing at four-digit resolution. Across around 400 genotyped donors of the cohort, an average of roughly 200,000 unique TCR beta nucleotide sequences per donor were sequenced, and about a sixth of those sequences were non-productive. The aim of the study was to test whether cataloging public T cell receptors could identify signatures of past pathogen exposure. Donor age, sex, ethnicity and CMV serostatus were compiled together with the repertoire data. Roughly 300 gigabases of sequencing data and approximately 92 million unique TCR sequences made up an early release that covered some 640 HLA-typed donors. Every discovery cohort repertoire had been produced on one sequencing platform. Because of strong linkage in the cohort, four or five DR-DQ haplotypes were treated as single units for association and clustering. A separate validation cohort of 100 to 150 different subjects was used in addition to the approximately 700-subject first cohort. A later analysis re-examined previously published TCR beta repertoires from just over 650 donors and added high-resolution HLA genotyping to investigate patterns of TCR occurrence. Typing coverage varied by locus: about 620-630 donors for A, B, C, DRB1 and DQB1; roughly 500 for DQA1; around 570 for DPA1; some 470 for DPB1. What the work shows at the level of the full study, not this receptor alone: The study listed approximately 150 TCR beta chains as associated with cytomegalovirus. A cluster of highly shared sequence variants was judged likely to represent a technical artifact of the sequencing pipeline. The cohort was sequenced for TCR beta chains only, and without alpha or paired-chain data the features that could be detected were limited. For the cohort, immune exposure information was limited to CMV serostatus. In a later analysis, HLA-associated TCR beta chains showed more clonal expansion and lower generation probabilities than non-associated chains that were equally common. In a later analysis, TCR association rates were found to vary across HLA loci, with the most associated TCRs seen for DRB1 alleles and the fewest for HLA-C alleles. According to a later analysis, parvovirus B19, influenza, CMV and Epstein-Barr virus appeared linked to several top co-occurrence clusters. In vitro tests confirmed that a few of the cytomegalovirus-associated TCR beta chains recognize cytomegalovirus antigens. When HLA alleles, especially DR and DQ, strongly co-occurred, attributing TCR associations to individual alleles was difficult. Broadly in line with IMGT annotations, most TCR beta V segments showed up in productive rearrangements about 87% or about 30% of the time in an earlier analysis of 587 of the donors. Across donors, most TCR sequences were observed very rarely, whereas some public TCRs were present in many individuals. Compared with the approximately 720-donor mean, donors in an Asian-associated ancestry cluster had fewer N-insertions in productive TCRs, according to a later genetic analysis. Because some donors lacked HLA typing at each locus, the association tests relied only on the typed subset. In a later analysis, some 18,000 TCR beta sequences were associated with specific HLA alleles at a false discovery rate of 0.05. Sequencing depth was assumed to be roughly uniform across donors in the presence/absence analyses, though that assumption may not hold. A later analysis found that most CMV-associated TCR beta chains appeared HLA-restricted, with HLA associations seemingly driven largely by CMV exposure. The earlier analysis of some 560 of the donors excluded roughly 17 rarely observed V segments, including chromosome 9 orphons, because counts were too low. The authors suggested that the approach could potentially be generalized to other disease states and immunological phenotypes. A further reported finding was that TCR beta sequences accurately predicted the HLA-A and HLA-B alleles for most subjects in the first cohort. A later genetic analysis associated a missense DCLRE1C variant with V-gene and J-gene trimming of TCR beta chains, and an independent cohort replicated the association. Some IMGT-functional V segments, including TRBV6-2 and TRBV6-3, could not be distinguished by the 87-base-pair reads and were therefore excluded. The classifier was reported to diagnose cytomegalovirus status with high specificity and sensitivity in both the original and validation cohorts. Linkage disequilibrium might explain the correlated functional status among segregating V segments, but an unknown experimental factor could not be excluded.

As to this clone: Its binding antigen is unknown. No much larger clonotype is one base removed from it; base qualities were not supplied.

The receptor library was made with the immunoSEQ multiplex PCR assay. For the multiplex PCR, a mixture combining 60 forward primers for TCR Vbeta segments and 13 reverse primers for TCR Jbeta segments was used. The CDR3 region of rearranged TCR beta genes was amplified from genomic DNA by a multiplex PCR assay. On the Illumina HiSeq System, the amplified TCR beta libraries were sequenced as 87-base-pair reads. As for the authors' bioinformatics: Across the 670 or so repertoires, a later analysis counted approximately 75 million unique TCR beta chains, approximately 12 million of which were shared by at least two donors. To remove PCR and sequencing errors, raw reads were error-corrected and collapsed into unique sequences using a nearest-neighbor algorithm that merged closely related sequences. Alignment of CDR3 sequences to IMGT reference sequences was used to assign V, D and J gene segments. Each retained sequence needed at least a six-nucleotide match to both a V gene segment and a J gene segment. A rearrangement was called productive if the CDR3 had no stop codons and remained in frame with V and J, and every other rearrangement was called non-productive. CDR3 was defined by IMGT convention, running from the second conserved V-encoded cysteine to the conserved J-encoded phenylalanine. The earlier analysis of about 570 of the donors excluded any sequence lacking an unambiguous match to a single V gene segment. In an earlier analysis of around 590 of the donors, a V segment was called functional when productive rearrangements were above 56.7%, and segregating when the standard deviation between donors exceeded 5%. A statistical classification framework was developed to diagnose cytomegalovirus status using the catalog of TCR beta chain sequences. V and J gene assignment, in a later analysis, came from comparing TCR nucleotide sequences with IMGT/GENE-DB human TR gene sequences. The TCRdist pipeline was used in a later analysis to assign CDR3 sequences and most-parsimonious VDJ recombination scenarios. In a later analysis, each TCR beta chain was defined by its CDR3 amino acid sequence together with its V-gene family, and reads lacking a unique V-gene family were excluded. In a later analysis, 450 to 600 highly shared, low-generation-probability nucleotide sequences were removed to address suspected cross-contamination and a sequencing artifact. In a later analysis, a clonal expansion index was calculated for each public chain from normalized within-repertoire ranks of inferred template counts. In a later analysis, generation probabilities were computed using a VDJ recombination model fitted to out-of-frame rearrangements, and the results were checked against IGoR. A later analysis scored TCR-TCR, TCR-HLA and TCR-CMV co-occurrence with hypergeometric tests, applying a repertoire-size bias correction to TCR pairs. In a later analysis, false discovery rates were estimated by permuting HLA or CMV assignments 20 times. In a later analysis, co-occurring TCRs were grouped using DBSCAN, and TCRdist sequence similarity was added for clustering within HLA-allele-positive subsets. Repertoires with fewer than 30,000 or more than 120,000 public chains, plus five repertoires with anomalous nucleotide sharing, were excluded from co-occurrence clustering. TCRdb's version of the immuneACCESS table is confined to in-frame rearrangements and falls short of the full clone set. An unresolved V gene accounts for under half of the shortfall where checked; the remainder is of unknown origin. D and trimming were read from the DNA, whereas the V and J calls and clone size are those reported in that table. The sample data list 130,000 or so clones, and roughly 70% of these were observed just once. Under 5.5% of the sample goes to the ten largest clones.

The CDR3 measures 15 amino acids from cysteine to phenylalanine. The retained sequence is limited to the CDR3, 45 bases, with the frame set at the first base. Trimming removed 4 bases from V and 8 bases from J, leaving 16 bases between the germline ends. Reading the germline V gene gives CDR1 SGHRS and CDR2 YFSETQ. In total, approximately 610 healthy bone marrow donors made up the cohort. All cohort members were sampled while nominally healthy, although unrecorded immune exposures were likely present. The donor tested CMV seropositive, placing the donor among the 310 or so seropositive members of the cohort. Every donor gave a peripheral blood sample, and the peripheral blood mononuclear cells from that sample were used for TCR beta sequencing. Genomic DNA extraction from the blood cell samples was performed with the Qiagen DNeasy Blood Extraction Kit.

The source of this sequence is a man in his fifties in good health and CMV-seropositive. The sample taken for sequencing was PBMCs. The chain employs TRBV5-1 and TRBJ1-6; the D region possibly corresponds to TRBD1 (6 bases align). The CDR3 protein is CASSRTGQVDSPLHF. The DNA reads as follows: TGCGCCAGCAGCCGAACAGGGCAGGTTGATTCACCCCTCCACTTT.